This T cell receptor beta chain was captured in a study of blood T cell repertoires in COVID-19. The CDR3 consists of 13 residues. Per germline, CDR1 MNHEY and CDR2 SMNVEV (reference sequence). V lost 3 bases and J 4 bases, leaving 9 bases between the germline ends. The authors' processing: Reference gene primers were amplified, and this amplification served to estimate nucleated cell counts. Clones were read by immunoSEQ multiplex PCR, and TCRdb kept only the in-frame ones, dropping some. From that table come the V and J calls and clone size; the DNA was used to work out D and trimming. The sample consists of approximately 200,000 clones, around 85% of them appearing once.

The sequence was obtained from a woman between 35 and 50 years old with acute COVID-19. Sequenced sample: PBMCs or T cells enriched from blood (not recorded which). The rearrangement joins TRBV27 to TRBJ1-2, with D tentatively TRBD1 (5 bases). CDR3 bases: TGTGCCAGCAGTTTCTCAGGGTCCTATGGCTACACCTTC. It yields the protein CASSFSGSYGYTF.